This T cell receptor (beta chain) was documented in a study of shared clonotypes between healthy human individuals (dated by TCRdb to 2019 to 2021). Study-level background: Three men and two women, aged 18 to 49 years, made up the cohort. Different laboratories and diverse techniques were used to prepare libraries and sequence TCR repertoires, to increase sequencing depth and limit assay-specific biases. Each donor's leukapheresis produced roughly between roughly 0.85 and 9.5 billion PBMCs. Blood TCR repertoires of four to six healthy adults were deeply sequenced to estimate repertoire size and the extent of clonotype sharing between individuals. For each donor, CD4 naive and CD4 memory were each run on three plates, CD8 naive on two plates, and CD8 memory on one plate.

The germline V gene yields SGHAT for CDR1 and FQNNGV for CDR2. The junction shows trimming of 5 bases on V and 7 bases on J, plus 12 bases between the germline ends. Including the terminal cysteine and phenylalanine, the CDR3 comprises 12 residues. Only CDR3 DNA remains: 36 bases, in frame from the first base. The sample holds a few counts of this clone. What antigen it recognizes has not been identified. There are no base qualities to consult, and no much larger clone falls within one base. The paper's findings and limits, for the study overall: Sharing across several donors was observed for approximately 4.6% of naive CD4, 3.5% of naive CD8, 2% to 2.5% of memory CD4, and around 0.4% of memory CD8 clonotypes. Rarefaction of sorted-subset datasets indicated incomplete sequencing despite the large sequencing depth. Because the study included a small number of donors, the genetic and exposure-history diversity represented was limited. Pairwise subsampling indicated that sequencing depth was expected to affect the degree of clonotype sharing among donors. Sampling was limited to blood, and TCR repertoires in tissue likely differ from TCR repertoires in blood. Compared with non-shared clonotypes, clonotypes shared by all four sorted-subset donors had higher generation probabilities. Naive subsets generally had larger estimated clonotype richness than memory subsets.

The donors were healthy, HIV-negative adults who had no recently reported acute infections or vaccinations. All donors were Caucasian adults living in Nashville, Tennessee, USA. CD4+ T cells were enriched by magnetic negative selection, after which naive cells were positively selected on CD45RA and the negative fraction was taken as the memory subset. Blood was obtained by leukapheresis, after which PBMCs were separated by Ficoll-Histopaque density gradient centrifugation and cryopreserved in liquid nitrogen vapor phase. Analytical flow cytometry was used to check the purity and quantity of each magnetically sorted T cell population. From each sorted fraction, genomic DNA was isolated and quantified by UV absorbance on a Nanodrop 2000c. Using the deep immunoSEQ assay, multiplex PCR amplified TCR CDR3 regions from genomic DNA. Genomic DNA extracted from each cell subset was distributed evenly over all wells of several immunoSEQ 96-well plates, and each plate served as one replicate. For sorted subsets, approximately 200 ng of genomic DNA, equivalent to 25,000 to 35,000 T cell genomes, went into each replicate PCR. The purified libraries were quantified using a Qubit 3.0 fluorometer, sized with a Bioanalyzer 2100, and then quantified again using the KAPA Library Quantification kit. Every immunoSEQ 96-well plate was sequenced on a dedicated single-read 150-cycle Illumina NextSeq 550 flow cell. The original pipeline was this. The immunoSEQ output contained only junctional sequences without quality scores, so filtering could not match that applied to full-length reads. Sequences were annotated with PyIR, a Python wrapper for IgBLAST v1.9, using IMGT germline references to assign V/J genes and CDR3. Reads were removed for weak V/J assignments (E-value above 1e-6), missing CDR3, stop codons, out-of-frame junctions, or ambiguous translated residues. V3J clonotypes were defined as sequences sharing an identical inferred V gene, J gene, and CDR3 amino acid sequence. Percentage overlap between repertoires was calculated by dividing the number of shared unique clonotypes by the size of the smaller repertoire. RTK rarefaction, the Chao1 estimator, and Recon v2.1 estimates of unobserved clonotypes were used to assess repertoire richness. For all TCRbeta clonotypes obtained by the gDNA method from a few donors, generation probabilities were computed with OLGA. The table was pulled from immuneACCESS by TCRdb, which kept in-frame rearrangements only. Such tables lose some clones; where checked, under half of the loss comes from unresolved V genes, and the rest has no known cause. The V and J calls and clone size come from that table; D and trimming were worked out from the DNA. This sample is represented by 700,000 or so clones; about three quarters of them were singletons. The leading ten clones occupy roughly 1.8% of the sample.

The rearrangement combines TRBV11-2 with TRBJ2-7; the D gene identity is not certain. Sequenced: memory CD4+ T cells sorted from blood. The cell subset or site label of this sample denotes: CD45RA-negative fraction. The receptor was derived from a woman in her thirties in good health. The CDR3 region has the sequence CASSQSRLEQYF. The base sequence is TGTGCCAGCAGCCAGAGCCGGTTGGAGCAGTACTTC.